This T cell receptor beta chain emerged from a study of T cell responses to AZD1222 COVID-19 vaccine. Findings and limits, study-wide: Without day 14 samples, only post-peak T cell repertoires were studied. Vaccine-related CD4 TCRs covered spike, predominating at 160-218 and 743-854.

The method was immunoSEQ multiplex PCR; TCRdb's version includes in-frame clones alone and lacks a portion of them. Here the sample spans about 110,000 clones, 90% being singletons. The length of the CDR3 is 16 residues. Trimming removed 2 bases from V and 2 bases from J, with 15 bases in between. Germline V CDR1 and CDR2: KGHDR, SFDVKD. This clone was detected a few times. Its antigen remains unknown. This receptor was taken from an adult who received the AZD1222 COVID-19 vaccine. Sequenced here: peripheral blood, sampled 28 days after the second AZD1222 dose. V usage is TRBV24-1 and J usage is TRBJ2-7; D is perhaps TRBD1 or TRBD2 (7 bases each). CDR3 amino acids: CATSDSRGGDAYEQYF. The CDR3 DNA reads TGTGCCACCAGTGATTCCAGGGGGGGTGACGCCTACGAGCAGTACTTC.